This TCR beta chain was identified during a study of monozygotic twins with inflammatory bowel disease. Broader study findings: Against healthy co-twins, IBD patients had lower TCRbeta diversity (measured by inverse Simpson).

The CDR3 extends over 15 amino acids. The germline CDR1 and CDR2 sequences are ENHRY and SYGVKD. With regard to this clonotype: Its antigen is as yet unknown.

Each sample's cDNA came from eight separate reactions. UMIs were attached via template switching, each with a 6-nucleotide sample barcode. TCRdb reprocessed the 5' RACE reads; each CDR3 protein has one entry and no DNA is given. This sample contains more than 300,000 distinct CDR3 sequences. The clonotype originates from a human donor with ulcerative colitis or Crohn's disease, or a healthy co-twin of an affected twin (not recorded which). The sample taken for sequencing was blood. The chain employs TRBV10-3 and TRBJ1-6; no DNA is available, so the TRBD1 call from TCRdb remains unchecked. CDR3 amino acids: CAIRVGTPGNSPLHF.